This T cell receptor beta chain stems from a study of CD8 T cells in ankylosing spondylitis. Broader study findings: Relatively scarce in peripheral blood, disease-linked clones were CD8+. Reports of some motif variants in reactive arthritis synovial fluid and blood predate this one.

TCRdb re-analysed the 5' RACE reads in MiXCR, keeping a single row per CDR3 protein. This table has about 360,000 distinct CDR3 sequences, 20% to 25% appearing once. Trimming pared 7 bases from V and 5 bases from J, leaving 26 bases between. Germline V gene lookup returns CDR1 LGHDT and CDR2 YNNKEL (reference sequence). The CDR3 sequence is 17 residues long. A remark on this clonotype: No antigen is known for it.

The receptor comes from a male donor with ankylosing spondylitis or in good health (not recorded which). The sample consisted of blood, either unsorted or a sorted T cell fraction (not recorded which). The genes are TRBV3-1 and TRBJ2-5; D is uncertain. Written as DNA, the CDR3 is TGTGCCAGCACAACCCTACGGGCCGTGGCAGCTCGGGAGACCCAGTACTTC. Encoded protein: CASTTLRAVAARETQYF.